A selection of T cell receptor beta chains follows, all from one sample in a study of blood T cells in healthy people across ages. TCRdb re-called the 5' RACE reads with MiXCR, one entry per CDR3 protein. The sample includes about a million distinct CDR3 sequences, roughly 51% seen only once; the top ten take roughly 23%. Sample: blood. The receptors were sampled from a woman in her sixties or seventies in good health. Each CDR3 is given without its conserved first and last residue. Expanded clones are given a class, and other clones once, few, many or no size at all.

j_call v_call clone_size cdr3_aa
TRBJ1-1 TRBV29-1 few SVEDPEGPNTEAF
TRBJ1-1 TRBV15 few ATSRAAVHAEAF
TRBJ1-1 TRBV7-2 many ASSSQTNTEAF
TRBJ2-1 TRBV29-1 NA SVEWGKAYNEQF
TRBJ2-1 TRBV20-1 NA SARLILAGGGNEQF
NA TRBV7-2 few ASSSVQPGHKEETQY
TRBJ2-4 TRBV7-2 NA ASGTGTSGNIQY
TRBJ2-5 TRBV11-2 few ASSFGTGSGGRNEQY
TRBJ2-7 TRBV12-3/TRBV12-4 NA ASRRQFAEQY
TRBJ2-7 TRBV29-1 few SAKTGTGASYEQY
TRBJ2-4 TRBV12-3/TRBV12-4 NA ASSLDGTWGPAGIQY
TRBJ2-2 TRBV9 NA ASSSASVKTGELF
TRBJ2-3 TRBV9 many ASSVGAGGITDTQY
NA TRBV5-4 once ASSFYRGSEQY
TRBJ2-3 TRBV20-1 few SADEWTDPLRDTQY
TRBJ1-6 TRBV30 NA AFSGQIDNSPLH
TRBJ2-3 TRBV29-1 few SVVPPADTQY
TRBJ2-1 TRBV5-1 once ASSRLAGTNEQF
TRBJ2-7 TRBV3-1 NA ASSQFSQPSYEQY
TRBJ2-7 TRBV28 NA ANSLFGRPPYEQY
TRBJ2-3 TRBV20-1 NA SARASGRARSTDTQY
TRBJ2-5 TRBV3-1 NA ASSRSGTGRQTQY
TRBJ2-1 TRBV6-2/TRBV6-3 NA ASSYLDRGRHEQF
TRBJ1-2 TRBV6-5 NA ASSYSKSNYGYT
TRBJ2-7 TRBV20-1 NA SALRDRGSEQY
TRBJ1-2 TRBV29-1 few SVDLAAGGFNYGYT
TRBJ2-7 TRBV15 NA ATSRGDGNSYEQY
NA TRBV7-9 NA ASSLVPGGGTEQY
TRBJ2-7 TRBV29-1 many SASTQGQQY
TRBJ1-5 TRBV29-1 NA SVSGTDNQPQH
TRBJ2-7 TRBV2 NA ASRTSNLGGEQY
TRBJ1-5 TRBV7-2 many ASSLSDYQPQH
TRBJ2-7 TRBV7-2 NA ASSRGQGGHNEQY
TRBJ2-1 TRBV9 NA ASSVEGREPNNEQF
TRBJ2-7 TRBV28 NA ASSAQGVWEQY
TRBJ2-3 TRBV5-1 NA ASSMAGTIGTDTQY
TRBJ1-2 TRBV7-9 NA ASSSTGGANYGYT
TRBJ2-1 TRBV4-1 few ASSQDPPDYYNEQF
TRBJ2-1 TRBV29-1 few SVEPPAGERGFYNEQF
TRBJ1-6 TRBV12-3/TRBV12-4 NA ASSPMDREGPLH
TRBJ1-5 TRBV7-2 NA ASSFSGGQPQH
TRBJ1-4 TRBV18 NA ASSPVTTNERLF
TRBJ1-2 TRBV5-5 NA ASSLSSTGGYGYT
TRBJ2-7 TRBV7-2 NA ASSPQGIPADYEQY
TRBJ2-4 TRBV15 few ATSRGPELAKNIQY
TRBJ2-7 TRBV20-1 NA SARERGGPRVEQY
NA TRBV29-1 NA SVVRAGTPLEQY
TRBJ1-2 TRBV6-2/TRBV6-3 few ASRPRLLDYGYT
TRBJ2-6 TRBV28 NA ASSRGWANVLT